The 29 T cell receptor beta chains in this list originate from one sample, sequenced in a study of blood T cell repertoires in COVID-19. Repertoires were generated with immunoSEQ multiplex PCR, while TCRdb's copy carries only in-frame clones and drops some. This sample yields about 280,000 clones, of which roughly 80% are seen a single time; 5% belongs to the top ten. Material: PBMCs or T cells enriched from blood (not recorded which). These receptors all stem from a man aged 40-49 years who had been exposed to COVID-19.

CDR3 residues: CASSETGGPYEQYF. CDR3 coding DNA: TGCGCCAGCAGTGAGACAGGGGGGCCCTACGAGCAGTACTTC. This sequence joins TRBV10-2 and TRBJ2-7; the match to TRBD1 covers 8 bases. Germline lookup yields CDR1 WSHSY and CDR2 SAAADI. Losses at the gene ends were 2 bases for V and 2 bases for J; bases not matched to a gene: 2. The CDR3 loop spans 14 amino acids.

This clone was counted at least ten times. The chain links TRBV18 to TRBJ1-4; no definite D call. The CDR3 has 16 amino acids. Trimming pared 4 bases from V and 0 bases from J, leaving 12 bases between. Per germline, CDR1 KGHSH and CDR2 LQKENI. DNA of the CDR3: TGTGCCAGCTCACTGACTACAGTTGCAACTAATGAAAAACTGTTTTTT. Encoded protein: CASSLTTVATNEKLFF.

CDR3 DNA: TGTGCCAGCAGCTTCCGACAGTCCAGCTCTGGAAACACCATATATTTT. This translates into CASSFRQSSSGNTIYF. The chain joins TRBV5-6 to TRBJ1-3; TRBD1 is a possible D gene (5 bases). Trimming took 2 bases from V and 0 from J, leaving 12 bases between them. The CDR3 covers 16 residues. CDR1 and CDR2 from the germline V gene are SGHDT and YYEEEE.

This chain links TRBV2 with TRBJ2-1; a possible D gene is TRBD1 (5 bases). Germline-derived CDR1 and CDR2 are SNHLY and FYNNEI. There are 15 residues in the CDR3. Between the trimmed V and J ends, which lost 7 bases and 4 bases, there was a span of 17 bases. CDR3 in amino acids: CASIQEWTNYNEQFF. In nucleotides, the CDR3 is TGTGCCAGCATTCAGGAGTGGACAAATTACAATGAGCAGTTCTTC.

The chain couples TRBV19 to TRBJ1-5; a possible D gene is TRBD1 (5 bases). Germline V CDR1 and CDR2: LNHDA, SQIVND (reference sequence). The CDR3 has 16 amino acids. Trimming took off 2 bases at V and 0 bases at J, with 11 bases between the two ends. CDR3 nucleotide sequence: TGTGCCAGTAGTATACGGGAGGGGCTTAGCAATCAGCCCCAGCATTTT. Amino acids: CASSIREGLSNQPQHF.

The chain joins TRBV7-2 to TRBJ1-5; D is undetermined. Germline CDR1 reads SGHTA; CDR2 reads FQGNSA. The V end was cut by 5 bases, the J end by 3 bases, with 14 bases between. The CDR3 runs to 15 residues. CDR3: CASSTLRGYNQPQHF. CDR3 in DNA: TGTGCCAGCAGCACATTGAGAGGTTACAATCAGCCCCAGCATTTT.

The chain uses TRBV24-1 and TRBJ1-5, with 7 bases that match TRBD1. V dropped 4 bases and J dropped 4; count of bases not matched to a gene: 9. This CDR3 contains 16 residues. The germline V gene has CDR1 KGHDR and CDR2 SFDVKD. CDR3 in amino acids: CATSDSGGGLNQPQHF. The CDR3 region has the DNA TGTGCCACCAGTGACTCAGGGGGAGGATTGAATCAGCCCCAGCATTTT.

Comment on this clone: One junction end does not reproduce the germline sequence, and a read error may be involved. The chain recombines TRBV4-1 with TRBJ2-1; a possible D gene is TRBD2 (6 bases). The CDR3 has 16 amino acids. The V gene's germline CDR1 is MGHRA and CDR2 YSYEKL. The DNA for the CDR3 is TGCGCCAACAGCCAAGACCGGGCGGGACCTGACAATGAGCAGTTCTTC. This codes for CANSQDRAGPDNEQFF.

The CDR3 DNA reads as TGCAGCGCGCGCGGGACTAGGTATTTCAATGAGCAGTTCTTC. Translated, it gives CSARGTRYFNEQFF. J is TRBJ2-1 and V is TRBV29-1; 8 positions match TRBD2. Trimming at V came to 7 bases and at J to 6 bases, leaving 11 bases not matched to a gene. Looked up from germline, CDR1 is SQVTM and CDR2 is ANQGSEA. This CDR3 comprises 14 residues.

The chain is built from TRBV19 and TRBJ1-6, with a weak D call TRBD1 (6 bases). Germline CDR1 is LNHDA and CDR2 is SQIVND (reference sequence). V lost 4 bases, J lost 6 bases, and 10 bases lay in between. CDR3 size: 14 residues. CDR3 sequence reads: CASSTGTSNSPLHF. The DNA for the CDR3 is TGTGCCAGTAGTACCGGGACATCTAATTCACCCCTCCACTTT.

This chain uses TRBV24-1 with TRBJ2-3; 9 nucleotides line up with TRBD2. Looked up from germline, CDR1 is KGHDR and CDR2 is SFDVKD. The V and J ends lost 2 bases and 3 bases, in that order; junction bases with no gene match: 5. This CDR3 contains 16 residues. CDR3 in amino acids: CATSDSSGRLTDTQYF. The CDR3 nucleotides are TGTGCCACCAGTGATTCAAGCGGGAGGTTGACAGATACGCAGTATTTT.

V and J are TRBV12-3 or TRBV12-4 and TRBJ1-6, with D hard to call. CDR3 size: 13 residues. V was cut by 8 bases and J by 10 bases, with 15 bases left in between. CDR3 DNA: TGTGCCAGCGGAGTAGCGGGTCACTCACCCCTCCACTTT. This sequence encodes CASGVAGHSPLHF.

CDR3 sequence: CAISVGQKETQYF. DNA of the CDR3: TGTGCCATCAGTGTGGGACAGAAAGAGACCCAGTACTTC. The chain couples TRBV10-3 to TRBJ2-5; 7 nucleotides agree with TRBD1. The V segment lost 4 bases and the J segment 3 bases; nucleotides outside the gene matches: 2. The CDR3 has 13 residues. The germline gives CDR1 ENHRY, CDR2 SYGVKD.

This clone was seen only a few times. This chain links TRBV5-1 with TRBJ2-2; D is perhaps TRBD2 (7 bases). The germline CDR1 and CDR2 sequences are SGHRS and YFSETQ. Between the trimmed V and J ends, which lost 6 bases and 5 bases, there was a span of 14 bases. CDR3 size: 14 residues. CDR3 region: CASTEGGRTGELFF. DNA for the CDR3: TGCGCCAGCACCGAGGGGGGGCGTACCGGGGAGCTGTTTTTT.

The CDR3 DNA is TGTGCCAGCAGCTTAGGGTCGGGGGACTATGGCTACACCTTC. Translated: CASSLGSGDYGYTF. The rearrangement links TRBV7-2 to TRBJ1-2, with D maybe TRBD1 (5 bases). CDR1 is SGHTA and CDR2 is FQGNSA in the germline V gene. Trimming shortened V by 1 base and J by 3 bases, and 9 bases separated the two germline ends. The length of the CDR3 is 14 residues.

The genes are TRBV25-1 and TRBJ1-2; D is unclear. This CDR3 contains 12 residues. V gave up 6 bases and J gave up 8 bases, with 13 bases separating them. CDR1 and CDR2 (germline): MGHDK, SYGVNS. The CDR3 coding sequence is TGTGCCAGCAGCCACGGAGGTTCAGGCTACACCTTC. Protein sequence: CASSHGGSGYTF.

The chain uses TRBV28 and TRBJ1-4; possible D gene TRBD1, 6 bases. This CDR3 comprises 15 residues. V lost 5 bases and J lost 5, with 15 bases in between. Germline CDR1 MDHEN, CDR2 SYDVKM. The CDR3 coding sequence is TGTGCCAGCAGTCTGGGGGGGCGCATGAATGAAAAACTGTTTTTT. Protein sequence: CASSLGGRMNEKLFF.

V gene TRBV19 combines with J gene TRBJ2-7, with a tentative D call TRBD1 (6 bases). Germline V gene lookup returns CDR1 LNHDA and CDR2 SQIVND (reference sequence). The V end lost 2 bases, the J end lost 5 bases, and 10 bases lay between the germline ends. CDR3 length: 13 amino acids. This CDR3 reads CASSINRADEQYF. The CDR3 DNA is TGTGCCAGTAGTATAAACAGGGCAGACGAGCAGTACTTC.

This clone came up once. J is TRBJ1-6 and V is TRBV11-2, with D uncertain. Per germline, CDR1 SGHAT and CDR2 FQNNGV. This CDR3 has 13 residues. Trimming shortened V by 1 base and J by 9 bases, and 7 bases separated the two germline ends. CDR3 DNA sequence: TGTGCCAGCAGCTTAGGACGGGGTTCACCCCTCCACTTT. Its protein is CASSLGRGSPLHF.

The J gene is TRBJ2-1, the V gene TRBV5-6, with 11 nucleotides matching TRBD2. The CDR3 totals 16 residues. Per germline, CDR1 SGHDT and CDR2 YYEEEE. V dropped 3 bases and J dropped 4; count of bases not matched to a gene: 6. The CDR3 loop reads CASSSVTSGIYNEQFF. In DNA, the CDR3 is TGTGCCAGCAGCTCCGTGACTAGCGGGATTTACAATGAGCAGTTCTTC.

The rearrangement links TRBV7-3 to TRBJ2-1; 11 nucleotides agree with TRBD1. The ends lost 3 bases at V and 7 bases at J; junction bases unmatched: 5. This CDR3 comprises 15 residues. CDR1 and CDR2 (germline): SGHTA, FQGTGA. The CDR3 DNA reads TGTGCCAGCAGCTTGGTCGGGACAGGGGGGAATGAGCAGTTCTTC. Protein: CASSLVGTGGNEQFF.

The gene calls are TRBV2 and TRBJ2-5; no reliable D call. Germline loops: CDR1 SNHLY, CDR2 FYNNEI. V was shortened by 8 bases and J by 1 base, with 8 bases between the two germline ends. The CDR3 covers 12 residues. This CDR3 reads CASRYTQETQYF. For the CDR3, the DNA is TGTGCCAGCCGCTATACCCAAGAGACCCAGTACTTC.

The rearrangement links TRBV9 to TRBJ2-5; D perhaps matches TRBD2 (5 bases). Trimming shortened V by 2 bases and J by 4 bases, and 12 bases separated the two germline ends. The CDR3 is made up of 14 amino acids. Germline assignment: CDR1 SGDLS and CDR2 YYNGEE. CDR3 nucleotides: TGTGCCAGCAGCGTCCGGGCAGGAGGAGAGACCCAGTACTTC. Protein: CASSVRAGGETQYF.

The V call is TRBV6-5, the J call TRBJ1-1; 7 positions match TRBD1. The CDR3 is 11 residues long. Germline lookup yields CDR1 MNHEY and CDR2 SVGAGI. V dropped 6 bases and J dropped 11; count of bases not matched to a gene: 6. The CDR3 coding sequence is TGTGCCAGCAGGACAGGGCTGGACGCTTTCTTT. This gives the protein CASRTGLDAFF.

The chain combines TRBV27 with TRBJ2-4; perhaps TRBD1 as D (5 bases). The V end lost 2 bases, the J end lost 4 bases, and 9 bases lay between the germline ends. The germline CDR1 and CDR2 sequences are MNHEY and SMNVEV (reference sequence). The CDR3 spans 14 residues. CDR3 region: CASSLHRQKNIQYF. The CDR3 region has the DNA TGTGCCAGCAGTTTACATAGACAGAAAAACATTCAGTACTTC.

This sequence joins TRBV2 and TRBJ2-7; possible D gene TRBD1, 6 bases. This CDR3 has 11 amino acids. Germline V CDR1 and CDR2: SNHLY, FYNNEI. Trimming left V 7 bases short and J 3 bases short, with 7 bases between. Written as DNA, the CDR3 is TGTGCCAGCATAGGGGGCTACGAGCAGTACTTC. The encoded protein is CASIGGYEQYF.

This clone has only one observation. The chain carries TRBV4-1 and TRBJ2-3; TRBD2 agrees at 14 bases. The CDR3 length is 19 residues. The germline CDR1 and CDR2 sequences are MGHRA and YSYEKL. Trimming removed 5 bases from V and 0 bases from J; junction bases left unmatched: 10. CDR3 nucleotides: TGCGCCAGCAGCTCTAGACTAGCGGGAGGGAGCCTTAGCACAGATACGCAGTATTTT. As protein: CASSSRLAGGSLSTDTQYF.

This rearrangement joins TRBV9 to TRBJ2-1; 7 bases map to TRBD2. Germline trimming cut 2 bases from V and 3 bases from J; bases unmatched to any gene: 8. The CDR3 is 16 residues long. The V gene's germline CDR1 is SGDLS and CDR2 YYNGEE. CDR3 sequence: CASSVSSGRYYNEQFF. The CDR3 DNA sequence: TGTGCCAGCAGCGTCTCTAGCGGTCGATACTACAATGAGCAGTTCTTC.

This chain links TRBV5-1 with TRBJ1-3, with 7 bases matching TRBD1. V shed 4 bases and J 4 bases; nucleotides not matched to a gene: 8. CDR3 length equals 15 residues. Germline V gene lookup returns CDR1 SGHRS and CDR2 YFSETQ. The CDR3 DNA follows: TGCGCCAGCAGCGCCACAGGGGCAGGGGGAAACACCATATATTTT. This codes for CASSATGAGGNTIYF.